This T cell receptor (beta chain) came from a study of molecular identifiers for immune sequencing clone quantification. Using a CD8+CD4-CCR7+CD45RA+ phenotype, naive CD8 T cells were sorted. It was with previously described methods and listed TCR primers that bulk TCR libraries were made. TCRdb passed the PCR reads through MiXCR, listing each CDR3 protein once. The table shows approximately 670,000 distinct CDR3 sequences, with about 20% occurring only once. Worth noting for this clonotype: Antigen specificity is unknown.

General observations from the study: Researchers reportedly could pick up spiked Jurkat TCR RNA from one cell mixed into one million naive cells. Sharing of a barcode by identical TCR molecules could cause highly expanded clone sizes to be underestimated.

CDR3 length: 14 amino acids. The V and J ends lost 6 bases and 6 bases respectively, with 14 bases between them. Germline V gene sequence: CDR1 SEHNR, CDR2 FQNEAQ (reference sequence). Source material: naive CD8+ T cells from blood, with Jurkat cell RNA spiked in. Subset of the sample: FACS-sorted CD8+CD4-CCR7+CD45RA+ naive T cells. The TCR was taken from a human donor in good health. Some libraries in this study had Jurkat cell RNA spiked in. This rearrangement joins TRBV7-9 to TRBJ2-2; D assignment may be TRBD1 or TRBD2 (5 bases each). This CDR3 is CASRWQGRSGELFF. DNA of the CDR3: TGTGCCAGCAGGTGGCAGGGACGTTCCGGGGAGCTGTTTTTT.